Presented here are 15 T cell receptor beta chains from one specimen sequenced in a study of cytomegalovirus exposure and HLA in healthy donors (dated 2017 in TCRdb). Receptor libraries were prepared by the immunoSEQ multiplex PCR assay. A mixture of 60 forward primers for TCR Vbeta segments and 13 reverse primers for TCR Jbeta segments was used in the multiplex PCR. Sourced from immuneACCESS, this table was stored by TCRdb with only in-frame sequences that have V and J called. A share of the clones is absent; for the studies checked, an unresolved V gene accounts for under half, and the remainder has no known explanation. Present in this sample are some 120,000 clones, about four fifths of which were seen just once. The ten largest account for approximately 4% of the sample. Source material: PBMCs. The receptors here all came from a man aged 25-45 years in good health and CMV-seropositive.

This chain links TRBV21-1 with TRBJ1-5; TRBD1, the D gene given by the table, was not confirmed from the DNA. TRBV21-1 is a listed pseudogene. The CDR3 is made up of 18 amino acids. As DNA, the CDR3 is TGTGCCAGCAGCAAGGAGGTGACAGGGATGAATAGCAATCAGCCCCAGCATTTT. Amino acids: CASSKEVTGMNSNQPQHF.

The genes are TRBV6-5 and TRBJ2-5; D possibly corresponds to TRBD1 (5 bases). Germline CDR1 is MNHEY and CDR2 is SVGAGI. The CDR3 length is 14 residues. Between the trimmed V and J ends, which lost 8 bases and 4 bases, there was a span of 17 bases. The CDR3 spells CASGERGRIETQYF. CDR3 in DNA: TGTGCCAGCGGGGAAAGGGGAAGGATAGAGACCCAGTACTTC.

The V call is TRBV7-2, the J call TRBJ2-7; a weak D match, TRBD1 (5 bases). The CDR3 loop spans 16 amino acids. The V gene's germline CDR1 is SGHTA and CDR2 FQGNSA. Trimming left V 1 base short and J 3 bases short, with 16 bases between. The CDR3 coding sequence is TGTGCCAGCAGCTTAGGAGGCGACAGTCTGAACTACGAGCAGTACTTC. This encodes CASSLGGDSLNYEQYF.

This chain uses TRBV7-9 with TRBJ2-6; 13 positions agree with TRBD2. Looked up from germline, CDR1 is SEHNR and CDR2 is FQNEAQ (reference sequence). The CDR3 covers 18 residues. Trimming at V came to 3 bases and at J to 4 bases, leaving 6 bases not matched to a gene. This CDR3 reads CASSLTSGGSTGANVLTF. The DNA of the CDR3 is TGTGCCAGCAGCTTGACTAGCGGGGGGTCTACAGGGGCCAACGTCCTGACTTTC.

J is TRBJ2-3 and V is TRBV4-1; 12 bases agree with TRBD2. This CDR3 is 18 amino acids long. V lost 1 base and J lost 0; bases outside the gene matches: 5. Looked up from germline, CDR1 is MGHRA and CDR2 is YSYEKL. The CDR3 nucleotides read TGCGCCAGCAGCCAAGGGACTAGCGGGATTCATAGCACAGATACGCAGTATTTT. It codes for CASSQGTSGIHSTDTQYF.

The rearrangement links TRBV6-5 to TRBJ2-5; a possible D gene is TRBD2 (6 bases). CDR1 is MNHEY, CDR2 SVGAGI, per germline. The CDR3 has 15 amino acids. Trimming stripped 10 bases from V and 1 base from J, with 19 bases between. CDR3 nucleotide sequence: TGTGCCACCAGACGGGACGGACTAACCCAAGAGACCCAGTACTTC. Translation: CATRRDGLTQETQYF.

This clone was seen a few times. This chain links TRBV5-6 with TRBJ2-1; the match to TRBD1 covers 10 bases. The V and J ends lost 3 bases and 4 bases, in that order; junction bases with no gene match: 7. CDR1 and CDR2 (germline): SGHDT, YYEEEE. The CDR3 runs 16 residues. The CDR3, as DNA: TGTGCCAGCAGCTGGGGACAGGGGTTTGGGTACAATGAGCAGTTCTTC. Protein: CASSWGQGFGYNEQFF.

This chain links TRBV2 with TRBJ2-3, with 11 bases fitting TRBD2. The CDR3 totals 13 residues. V shed 11 bases, J shed 5 bases, and the junction held 6 bases outside the gene matches. Germline CDR1 is SNHLY and CDR2 is FYNNEI. The DNA for the CDR3 is TGTGCCGGGATAGCGGGGGGGCAAGATACGCAGTATTTT. It specifies CAGIAGGQDTQYF.

The chain joins TRBV2 to TRBJ2-7; 9 positions match TRBD1. This CDR3 has 17 residues. Losses at the gene ends were 0 bases for V and 2 bases for J; bases not matched to a gene: 8. Looked up from germline, CDR1 is SNHLY and CDR2 is FYNNEI. The CDR3 here is CASSEAGGTGNTYEQYF. For the CDR3, the DNA is TGTGCCAGCAGTGAAGCTGGAGGGACAGGGAACACCTACGAGCAGTACTTC.

The chain couples TRBV11-2 to TRBJ2-7; D unclear. CDR3 length: 13 amino acids. The germline gives CDR1 SGHAT, CDR2 FQNNGV. V was clipped by 5 bases and J by 3 bases, with 11 bases between them. CDR3 region: CASSRRSGYEQYF. The CDR3 DNA follows: TGTGCCAGCAGCCGCCGGAGTGGCTACGAGCAGTACTTC. Drawing the rest from reference TRBV11-2 and TRBJ2-7, the complete variable domain is EAGVAQSPRYKIIEKRQSVAFWCNPISGHATLYWYQQILGQGPKLLIQFQNNGVVDDSQLPKDRFSAERLKGVDSTLKIQPAKLEDSAVYLCASSRRSGYEQYFGPGTRLTVT.

The chain recombines TRBV9 with TRBJ1-3; maybe TRBD1 (5 bases). Trimming took 3 bases from V and 0 from J, leaving 13 bases between them. This CDR3 has 16 residues. CDR1 is SGDLS and CDR2 is YYNGEE in the germline V gene. CDR3 region: CASSARGHLSGNTIYF. The DNA of the CDR3 is TGTGCCAGCAGCGCGAGAGGACACCTCTCTGGAAACACCATATATTTT.

This clone was seen only a few times. The V call is TRBV6-4, the J call TRBJ2-4, with TRBD2 as a possible D gene (5 bases). V gave up 5 bases and J gave up 0 bases, with 14 bases separating them. The CDR3 is 16 residues long. Germline CDR1 is MRHNA and CDR2 is SNTAGT. CDR3 residues: CASSLAQNQAKNIQYF. CDR3 bases: TGTGCCAGCAGTCTAGCCCAGAACCAAGCCAAAAACATTCAGTACTTC.

This chain connects TRBV15 to TRBJ2-7, with TRBD1 matching over 8 bases. V lost 1 base, J lost 5 bases, and 7 bases stayed unmatched. Germline values: CDR1 LNHNV, CDR2 YYDKDF (reference sequence). The CDR3 runs 15 residues. The CDR3 sequence is CATSRVGRGQDEQYF. The CDR3 region has the DNA TGTGCCACCAGCAGAGTAGGCAGGGGGCAAGACGAGCAGTACTTC.

This clone was counted a few times. This chain uses TRBV5-4 with TRBJ1-1, with TRBD1 as a possible D gene (6 bases). The CDR3 loop spans 13 amino acids. CDR1 is SGHNT and CDR2 is YYREEE in the germline V gene (reference sequence). V lost 4 bases, J lost 9 bases, and 16 bases lay in between. The CDR3 bases are TGTGCCAGCAGCGCGTTGGATACAGGGAAAGCTTTCTTT. It is translated as CASSALDTGKAFF.

This clone was observed once. The rearrangement links TRBV2 to TRBJ2-2, with TRBD1 matching 9 bases. This CDR3 contains 14 residues. The V segment lost 8 bases and the J segment 3 bases; nucleotides outside the gene matches: 4. CDR1 is SNHLY, CDR2 FYNNEI, per germline. In DNA, the CDR3 is TGTGCCAGCGGGGACAGGGCCCACACCGGGGAGCTGTTTTTT. Translation: CASGDRAHTGELFF. The complete variable domain, with remaining parts taken from reference TRBV2 and TRBJ2-2, reads EPEVTQTPSHQVTQMGQEVILRCVPISNHLYFYWYRQILGQKVEFLVSFYNNEISEKSEIFDDQFSVERPDGSNFTLKIRSTKLEDSAMYFCASGDRAHTGELFFGEGSRLTVL.